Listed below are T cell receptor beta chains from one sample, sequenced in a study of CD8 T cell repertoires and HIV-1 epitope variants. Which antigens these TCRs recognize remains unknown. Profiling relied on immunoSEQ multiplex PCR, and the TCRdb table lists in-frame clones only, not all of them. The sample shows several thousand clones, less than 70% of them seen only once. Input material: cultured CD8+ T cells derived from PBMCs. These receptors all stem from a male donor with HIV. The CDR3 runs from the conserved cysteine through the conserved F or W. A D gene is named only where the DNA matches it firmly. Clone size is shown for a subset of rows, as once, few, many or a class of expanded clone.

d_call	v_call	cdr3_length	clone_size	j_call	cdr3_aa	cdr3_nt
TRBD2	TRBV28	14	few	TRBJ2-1	CASSLAVSYNEQFF	TGTGCCAGCAGTCTAGCGGTTTCCTACAATGAGCAGTTCTTC
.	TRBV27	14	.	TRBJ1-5	CASSLSGSNQPQHF	TGTGCCAGCAGTTTATCTGGAAGCAATCAGCCCCAGCATTTT
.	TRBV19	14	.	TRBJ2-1	CASSIGTSFREQFF	TGTGCCAGTAGTATTGGGACTTCCTTTAGGGAGCAGTTCTTC
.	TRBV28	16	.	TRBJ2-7	CASSLTSGTFAYEQYF	TGTGCCAGCAGCTTAACCTCAGGGACTTTCGCCTACGAGCAGTACTTC
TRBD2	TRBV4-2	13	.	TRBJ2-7	CASSQEAGTEQYF	TGTGCCAGCAGCCAAGAAGCGGGGACCGAGCAGTACTTC
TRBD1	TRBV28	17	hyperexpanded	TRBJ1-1	CASSSPGTGVISTEAFF	TGTGCCAGCAGTTCCCCCGGGACAGGGGTGATTTCCACTGAAGCTTTCTTT
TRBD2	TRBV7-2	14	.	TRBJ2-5	CASSLAGGKETQYF	TGTGCCAGCAGCTTAGCCGGGGGGAAAGAGACCCAGTACTTC
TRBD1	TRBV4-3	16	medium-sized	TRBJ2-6	CASSQTGGSGANVLTF	TGCGCCAGCAGCCAGACAGGGGGCTCTGGGGCCAACGTCCTGACTTTC
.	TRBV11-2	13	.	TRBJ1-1	CASSLYLNTEAFF	TGTGCCAGCAGCTTATACCTGAACACTGAAGCTTTCTTT
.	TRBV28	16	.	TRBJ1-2	CASSLGSWEVNYGYTF	TGTGCCAGCAGTTTAGGTAGTTGGGAGGTGAACTATGGCTACACCTTC
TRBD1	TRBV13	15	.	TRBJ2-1	CASSFMGQGEDEQFF	TGTGCCAGCAGCTTTATGGGACAGGGGGAGGATGAGCAGTTCTTC
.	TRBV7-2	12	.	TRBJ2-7	CASSLRAGEQYF	TGTGCCAGCAGCTTACGAGCGGGCGAGCAGTACTTC
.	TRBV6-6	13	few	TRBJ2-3	CATKPPSTDTQYF	TGTGCCACCAAGCCGCCTAGCACAGATACGCAGTATTTT
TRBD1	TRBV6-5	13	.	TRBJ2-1	CASSDQTGGFPFF	TGTGCCAGCAGTGACCAGACAGGGGGATTTCCGTTCTTC
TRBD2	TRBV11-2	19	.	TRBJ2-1	CASSFRAVRQRESYNEQFF	TGTGCCAGCAGCTTCCGGGCGGTGCGCCAGCGGGAGAGCTACAATGAGCAGTTCTTC
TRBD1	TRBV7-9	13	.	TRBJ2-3	CASSPTGDLTQYF	TGTGCCAGCAGCCCGACAGGGGACTTAACGCAGTATTTT
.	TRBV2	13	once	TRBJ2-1	CASSYSSYNEQFF	TGTGCCAGCAGCTATAGCTCCTACAATGAGCAGTTCTTC
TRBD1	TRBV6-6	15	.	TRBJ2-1	CASSYRQGEYNEQFF	TGTGCCAGCAGTTACCGACAGGGCGAATACAATGAGCAGTTCTTC
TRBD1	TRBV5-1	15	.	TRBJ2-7	CASSWDRGYSYEQYF	TGCGCCAGCAGCTGGGACAGGGGATACTCCTACGAGCAGTACTTC
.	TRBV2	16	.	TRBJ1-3	CASRGTLESSGNTIYF	TGTGCCAGCAGAGGGACATTAGAAAGCTCTGGAAACACCATATATTTT
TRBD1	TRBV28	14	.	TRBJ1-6	CASRDGQARSPLHF	TGTGCCAGCAGGGATGGACAGGCGCGGTCACCCCTCCACTTT
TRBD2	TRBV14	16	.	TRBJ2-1	CASPAASGRHYNEQFF	TGTGCCAGTCCCGCGGCTAGCGGGAGACACTACAATGAGCAGTTCTTC
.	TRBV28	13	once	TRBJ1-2	CASSFSTNYGYTF	TGTGCCAGCAGTTTTAGCACGAACTATGGCTACACCTTC
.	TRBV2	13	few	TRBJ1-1	CASPRAGETEAFF	TGTGCCAGCCCCAGAGCAGGGGAAACTGAAGCTTTCTTT
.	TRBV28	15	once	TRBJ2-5	CASTLGGGEQETQYF	TGTGCCAGCACCCTCGGGGGTGGGGAACAAGAGACCCAGTACTTC
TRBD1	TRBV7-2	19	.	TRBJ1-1	CASSLTGASIHLVNTEAFF	TGTGCCAGCAGCTTAACAGGGGCCTCCATCCATCTTGTGAACACTGAAGCTTTCTTT
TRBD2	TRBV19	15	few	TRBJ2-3	CASSIVAGAVDTQYF	TGTGCCAGTAGTATAGTAGCGGGAGCAGTAGATACGCAGTATTTT
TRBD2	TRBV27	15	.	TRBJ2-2	CASSITGGLTGELFF	TGTGCCAGCAGTATTACGGGGGGGCTTACCGGGGAGCTGTTTTTT
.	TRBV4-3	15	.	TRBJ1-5	CASSQKPGAGQPQHF	TGCGCCAGCAGCCAGAAACCAGGGGCGGGGCAGCCCCAGCATTTT
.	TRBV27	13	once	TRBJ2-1	CASSPDYHNEQFF	TGTGCCAGCAGTCCCGACTACCACAATGAGCAGTTCTTC
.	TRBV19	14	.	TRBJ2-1	CASREVPSYNEQFF	TGTGCCAGTAGGGAGGTTCCCTCCTACAATGAGCAGTTCTTC
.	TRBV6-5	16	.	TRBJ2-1	CASSYSTSVSHNEQFF	TGTGCCAGCAGTTACTCGACAAGCGTTAGCCACAATGAGCAGTTCTTC
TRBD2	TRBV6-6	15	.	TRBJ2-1	CASSILAGAPVEQFF	TGTGCCAGCAGTATCCTAGCGGGAGCACCTGTTGAGCAGTTCTTC
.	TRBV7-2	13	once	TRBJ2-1	CASSSELYNEQFF	TGTGCCAGCAGCTCCGAACTATACAATGAGCAGTTCTTC
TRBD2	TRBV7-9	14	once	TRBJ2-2	CASIIIAGTGELFF	TGTGCCAGCATTATAATAGCGGGCACCGGGGAGCTGTTTTTT
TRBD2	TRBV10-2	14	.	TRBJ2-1	CASRMGGRRNEQFF	TGCGCCAGCAGGATGGGCGGGAGGAGGAATGAGCAGTTCTTC
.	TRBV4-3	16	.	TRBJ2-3	CASSQDLAVITDTQYF	TGCGCCAGCAGCCAAGATCTGGCGGTCATCACAGATACGCAGTATTTT
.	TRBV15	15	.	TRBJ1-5	CATSRDKGERQPQHF	TGTGCCACCAGCAGAGATAAAGGGGAGCGACAGCCCCAGCATTTT
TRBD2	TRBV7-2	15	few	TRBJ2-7	CASSPSAGGSYEQYF	TGTGCCAGCAGCCCGTCCGCGGGAGGGTCCTACGAGCAGTACTTC
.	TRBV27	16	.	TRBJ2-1	CAIGRGDRVGFNEQFF	TGTGCCATAGGGCGGGGGGACAGGGTAGGTTTCAATGAGCAGTTCTTC
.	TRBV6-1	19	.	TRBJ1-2	CASSASSTSPSLANYGYTF	TGTGCCAGCAGTGCCTCCTCAACATCGCCTTCCCTAGCTAACTATGGCTACACCTTC
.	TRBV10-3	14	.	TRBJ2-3	CAISETVSTDTQYF	TGTGCCATCAGTGAGACTGTTAGCACAGATACGCAGTATTTT
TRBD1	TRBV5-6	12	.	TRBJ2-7	CASSDRVYEQYF	TGTGCCAGCAGCGACAGGGTCTACGAGCAGTACTTC
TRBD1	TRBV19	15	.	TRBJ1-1	CASSIDSGGYTEAFF	TGTGCCAGTAGTATAGATTCAGGGGGCTACACTGAAGCTTTCTTT
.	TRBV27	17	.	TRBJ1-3	CASSLGVGTGAGNTIYF	TGTGCCAGCAGTTTAGGGGTGGGAACTGGGGCTGGAAACACCATATATTTT
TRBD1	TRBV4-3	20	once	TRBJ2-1	CASSHPGGQGAWTTYNEQFF	TGCGCCAGCAGCCATCCTGGGGGACAGGGGGCGTGGACAACCTACAATGAGCAGTTCTTC
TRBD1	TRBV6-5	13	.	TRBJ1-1	CASSWDRATEAFF	TGTGCCAGCAGTTGGGACAGGGCCACTGAAGCTTTCTTT
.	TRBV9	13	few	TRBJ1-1	CASSVDGNTEAFF	TGTGCCAGCAGCGTTGACGGAAACACTGAAGCTTTCTTT